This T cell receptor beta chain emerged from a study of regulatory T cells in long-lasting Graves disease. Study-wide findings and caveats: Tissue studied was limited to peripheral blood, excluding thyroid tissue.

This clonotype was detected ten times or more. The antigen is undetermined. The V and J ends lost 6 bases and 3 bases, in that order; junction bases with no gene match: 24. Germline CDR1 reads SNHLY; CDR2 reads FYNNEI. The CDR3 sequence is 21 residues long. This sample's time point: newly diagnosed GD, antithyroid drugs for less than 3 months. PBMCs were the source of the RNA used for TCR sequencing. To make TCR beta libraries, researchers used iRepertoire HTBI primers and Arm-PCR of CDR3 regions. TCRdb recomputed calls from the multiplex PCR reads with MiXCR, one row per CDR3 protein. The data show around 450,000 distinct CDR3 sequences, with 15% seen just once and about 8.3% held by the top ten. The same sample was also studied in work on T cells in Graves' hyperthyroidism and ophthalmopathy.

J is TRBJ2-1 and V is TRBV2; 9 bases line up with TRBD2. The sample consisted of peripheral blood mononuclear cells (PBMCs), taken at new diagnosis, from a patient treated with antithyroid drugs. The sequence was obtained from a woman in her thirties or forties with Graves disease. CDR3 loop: CASRPGASGDRPPAIYNEQFF. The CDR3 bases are TGTGCCAGCAGGCCCGGGGCTAGCGGGGATCGCCCCCCGGCTATCTACAATGAGCAGTTCTTC.